This TCR beta chain was retrieved from a study of T cells after yellow fever vaccination. MiXCR, run by TCRdb on the 5' RACE reads, gives a single entry per CDR3 protein. The sample carries around 590,000 distinct CDR3 sequences, 9% to 15% recorded once. CDR3 length: 14 amino acids. Germline V gene sequence: CDR1 SSHAT, CDR2 FNYEAQ (reference sequence). The junction had 7 bases not matched to a gene; V was cut back by 5 bases and J by 5 bases. This chain connects TRBV7-7 to TRBJ2-5, with 8 bases identical to TRBD2. This sequence was found in a man younger than 40 who received the YFV17D yellow fever vaccine. The sequences come from PBMCs, collected on the day of the yellow fever booster vaccination. The CDR3 bases are TGTGCCAGCAGCACGTTAGCGGGAAGCGAGACCCAGTACTTC. Translation gives CASSTLAGSETQYF. The whole variable domain, filled in from reference TRBV7-7 and TRBJ2-5, reads GAGVSQSPRYKVTKRGQDVTLRCDPISSHATLYWYQQALGQGPEFLTYFNYEAQPDKSGLPSDRFSAERPEGSISTLTIQRTEQRDSAMYRCASSTLAGSETQYFGPGTRLLVL.